This T cell receptor (beta chain) stems from a study of CD4 T cells in relation to SARS-CoV-2 and coronaviruses. For the study at large: Negative control cultures got HIV-1 Nef peptides or no peptide. The restricting HLA molecule for shared crossreactive spike epitopes was mapped.

Produced via immunoSEQ multiplex PCR; TCRdb's table is partial and in-frame only. Of 25,000 to 30,000 clones in the sample, around 78% are singletons; the top ten hold 20% to 25%. The unexposed donors gave CD4+ T cells in about 2011-2019, prior to COVID-19. After about 10 days of culture, CD4+ T cells were isolated. Testing used SARS-CoV-2 S/N and four cold-coronavirus spikes on unexposed-donor CD4+ T cells, cells permitting. This clone was recorded a few times. The antigen remains undetermined. The ends lost 6 bases at V and 8 bases at J; junction bases unmatched: 8. CDR1 is LNHDA and CDR2 is SQIVND in the germline V gene (reference sequence). The CDR3 has 15 amino acids. Study results and caveats: No donor gave both pre-pandemic and post-infection samples.

This TCR derives from a human donor in good health. The sequencing input was CD4+ T cells from PBMCs, cultured in vitro. The gene calls are TRBV19 and TRBJ2-1; 12 bases fit TRBD2. The CDR3 DNA sequence: TGTGCCAGTAGACAGGGACTAGCGGGCCGGCATGAGCAGTTCTTC. The encoded protein is CASRQGLAGRHEQFF.